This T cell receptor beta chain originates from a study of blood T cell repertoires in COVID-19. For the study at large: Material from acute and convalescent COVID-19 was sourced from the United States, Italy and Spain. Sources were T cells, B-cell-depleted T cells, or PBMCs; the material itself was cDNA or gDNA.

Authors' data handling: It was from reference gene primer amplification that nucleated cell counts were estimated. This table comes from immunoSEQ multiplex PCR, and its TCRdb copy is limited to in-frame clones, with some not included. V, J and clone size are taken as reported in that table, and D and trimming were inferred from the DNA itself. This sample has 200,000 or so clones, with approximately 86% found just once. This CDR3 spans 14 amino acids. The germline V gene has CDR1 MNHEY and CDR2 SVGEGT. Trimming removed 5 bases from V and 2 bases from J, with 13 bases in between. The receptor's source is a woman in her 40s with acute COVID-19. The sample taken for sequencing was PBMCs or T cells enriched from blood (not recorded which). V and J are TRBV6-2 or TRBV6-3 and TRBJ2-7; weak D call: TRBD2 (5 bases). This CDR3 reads CASSIRGPPYEQYF. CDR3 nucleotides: TGTGCCAGCAGTATACGGGGTCCTCCCTACGAGCAGTACTTC.